These 19 T cell receptor beta chains were sequenced from one sample in a study of blood T cells in healthy people across ages. Using a J-beta primer mix together with a sample-barcoded 5' primer, a second PCR was run for roughly 6 to 12 cycles. TCRdb fed the 5' RACE reads into MiXCR, producing one record per CDR3 protein. The top ten hold roughly 23% of the sample, which has around 2 million distinct CDR3 sequences, more than 35% seen once. The sample comprised blood. The receptors stem from a human donor in good health.

CDR3 coding DNA: TGCGCCAGCAGCCAAGTATACGGGAAGCGGGGAGAGACCCAGTACTTC. Translation gives CASSQVYGKRGETQYF. The genes are TRBV4-3 and TRBJ2-5, with 7 positions matching TRBD2. The CDR3 has 16 amino acids. Per germline, CDR1 LGHNA and CDR2 YSLEER. Germline trimming cut 1 base from V and 4 bases from J; bases unmatched to any gene: 9.

Only a few counts were recorded for this clonotype. The chain carries TRBV4-2 and TRBJ2-1, with 7 bases identical to TRBD1. CDR3 size: 13 residues. Germline V lookup: CDR1 LGHNA, CDR2 YNFKEQ. Trimming removed 5 bases from V and 7 bases from J; junction bases left unmatched: 5. The CDR3 spells CASSDHRGNEQFF. CDR3 nucleotide sequence: TGTGCCAGCAGCGATCACAGGGGAAATGAGCAGTTCTTC.

The chain joins TRBV6-6 to TRBJ2-1; either TRBD1 or TRBD2 may supply D (6 bases each). The CDR3 runs 16 residues. Trimming took 2 bases from V and 4 from J, leaving 15 bases between them. Germline V gives CDR1 MNHNY, CDR2 SVGAGI (reference sequence). CDR3 in amino acids: CASSYGGGDNYNEQFF. CDR3 in DNA: TGTGCCAGCAGTTACGGCGGCGGGGACAATTACAATGAGCAGTTCTTC.

The J gene is TRBJ1-2, the V gene TRBV5-1; D gene unclear. Trimming took 7 bases from V and 8 from J, leaving 18 bases between them. This CDR3 comprises 13 residues. The germline CDR1 and CDR2 sequences are SGHRS and YFSETQ. The CDR3 DNA follows: TGCGCCAGCGGTTTAGACCCGTGGGAGGGCTACACCTTC. This encodes CASGLDPWEGYTF.

The chain uses TRBV28 and TRBJ1-5; a weak D match, TRBD1 (6 bases). CDR1 and CDR2 from the germline V gene are MDHEN and SYDVKM. V lost 7 bases and J 3 bases, leaving 16 bases between the germline ends. This CDR3 comprises 15 residues. Here the CDR3 reads CASTLGTLLNQPQHF. The CDR3 bases are TGTGCCAGCACCTTAGGGACACTGCTCAATCAGCCCCAGCATTTT.

The chain uses TRBV7-2 and TRBJ2-7; 9 bases are shared with TRBD1. CDR1 is SGHTA and CDR2 is FQGNSA in the germline V gene. The CDR3 sequence is 15 residues long. J lost 4 bases, V lost 5 bases, and 9 bases had no gene match. The CDR3 coding sequence is TGTGCCAGCAGCCGAGGGACAGGGAAAGGGTACGAGCAGTACTTC. Protein sequence: CASSRGTGKGYEQYF. Drawing the rest from reference TRBV7-2 and TRBJ2-7, the complete variable domain is GAGVSQSPSNKVTEKGKDVELRCDPISGHTALYWYRQSLGQGLEFLIYFQGNSAPDKSGLPSDRFSAERTGGSVSTLTIQRTQQEDSAVYLCASSRGTGKGYEQYFGPGTRLTVT.

This clonotype was found a few times. This chain joins TRBV7-2 and TRBJ1-2; TRBD1 is a possible D gene (5 bases). This CDR3 is built from 15 residues. Germline assignment: CDR1 SGHTA and CDR2 FQGNSA. Trimming left V 4 bases short and J 4 bases short, with 16 bases between. This CDR3 is CTSSYQGGEGYGYTF. CDR3 nucleotides: TGTACCAGCAGCTATCAGGGAGGTGAAGGCTATGGCTACACCTTC. The variable domain in full, with the rest retrieved from reference TRBV7-2 and TRBJ1-2, is GAGVSQSPSNKVTEKGKDVELRCDPISGHTALYWYRQSLGQGLEFLIYFQGNSAPDKSGLPSDRFSAERTGGSVSTLTIQRTQQEDSAVYLCTSSYQGGEGYGYTFGSGTRLTVV.

This clonotype was found once. The chain links TRBV11-3 to TRBJ2-4; TRBD1 agrees at 7 bases. Germline-derived CDR1 and CDR2 are SGHNT and YENEEA. The CDR3 has 17 residues. V was clipped by 3 bases and J by 0 bases; unmatched bases: 8. CDR3 bases: TGTGCCAGCAGCTTCATAACAGGGGACCTAGCCAAAAACATTCAGTACTTC. Translated, it gives CASSFITGDLAKNIQYF.

Only a few counts were recorded for this clonotype. This chain connects TRBV7-2 to TRBJ1-4; 9 nucleotides match TRBD1. The germline gives CDR1 SGHTA, CDR2 FQGNSA. Unmatched junction bases numbered 11, after V lost 4 bases and J lost 5 bases. CDR3 length: 17 amino acids. The CDR3 spells CASSSSSTGGSNEKLFF. CDR3 coding DNA: TGTGCCAGCAGCTCATCGTCGACAGGGGGAAGCAATGAAAAACTGTTTTTT.

The chain links TRBV20-1 to TRBJ2-7; the match to TRBD1 covers 7 bases. TRBJ2-5 explains the end of the DNA better; the J call may be wrong. Germline V gene data show CDR1 as DFQATT and CDR2 as SNEGSKA (reference sequence). This CDR3 comprises 13 residues. DNA of the CDR3: TGCAGTGCGTCCCGGGACAGTGGGGCGACCCAGTACTTC. It encodes CSASRDSGATQYF.

The J gene is TRBJ1-2, the V gene TRBV6-5, with D uncertain. V was clipped by 5 bases and J by 8 bases, with 15 bases between them. This CDR3 region has 13 residues. From germline, CDR1 is MNHEY and CDR2 SVGAGI. Here the CDR3 DNA reads TGTGCCAGCAGTCCCTCGGAGACTGGCGGCTACACCTTC. It is translated as CASSPSETGGYTF.

The chain joins TRBV5-5 to TRBJ1-5; D gene ambiguous. CDR3 length: 16 amino acids. Trimming took off 2 bases at V and 0 bases at J, with 12 bases between the two ends. In germline, CDR1 is SGHKS, CDR2 YYEKEE (reference sequence). CDR3 coding DNA: TGTGCCAGCAGCTTCGAGGGAGTCACTAGCAATCAGCCCCAGCATTTT. Protein sequence: CASSFEGVTSNQPQHF.

V gene TRBV6-2 or TRBV6-3 combines with J gene TRBJ1-2; a weak D match, TRBD1 (5 bases). Trimming left V 5 bases short and J 8 bases short, with 21 bases between. In germline, CDR1 is MNHEY, CDR2 SVGEGT. This CDR3 has 15 residues. CDR3 region: CASSQRGTPLRGYTF. CDR3 DNA: TGTGCCAGCAGTCAAAGAGGGACCCCCCTTCGGGGCTACACCTTC.

The J gene is TRBJ2-2, the V gene TRBV4-2; D is uncertain. This CDR3 region has 15 residues. Germline V CDR1 and CDR2: LGHNA, YNFKEQ. The V gene lost 0 bases and the J gene lost 1 base, with 6 bases spanning the gap. In nucleotides, the CDR3 is TGTGCCAGCAGCCAAGACAGAAGGAACACCGGGGAGCTGTTTTTT. Protein: CASSQDRRNTGELFF.

This clonotype was observed a handful of times. The V call is TRBV11-1, the J call TRBJ1-5, with TRBD1 matching 10 bases. J was trimmed by 15 bases and V by 3 bases; bases with no gene match: 2. CDR1 is SGHAT and CDR2 is FQDESV in the germline V gene (reference sequence). The CDR3 is 11 amino acids. CDR3 amino acids: CASSFRDRGHF. CDR3 DNA sequence: TGTGCCAGCAGCTTCCGGGACAGGGGGCATTTT.

The rearrangement uses TRBV24-1 and TRBJ2-5; TRBD2 matches at 11 bases. In germline, CDR1 is KGHDR, CDR2 SFDVKD. Trimming removed 6 bases from V and 11 bases from J; junction bases left unmatched: 16. The CDR3 spans 16 residues. CDR3 sequence reads: CATSTSSGGFRNEQYF. CDR3 in DNA: TGTGCCACCAGTACGTCTAGCGGGGGGTTTCGTAATGAGCAGTACTTC.

The chain links TRBV5-1 to TRBJ2-3; tentatively, D is TRBD1 or TRBD2 (6 bases each). This CDR3 region has 14 residues. V shed 2 bases and J shed 9 bases, with 16 bases lying between them. Germline values: CDR1 SGHRS, CDR2 YFSETQ. CDR3 amino acids: CASSLRGAQRTQYF. CDR3 coding DNA: TGCGCCAGCAGCTTAAGGGGGGCCCAACGGACGCAGTATTTT.

The chain links TRBV7-2 to TRBJ1-2; unclear D gene. Trimming took 1 base from V and 6 from J, leaving 15 bases between them. The CDR3 is made up of 15 amino acids. Germline V gives CDR1 SGHTA, CDR2 FQGNSA. The chain's CDR3 is CASSLVRRTENGYTF. For the CDR3, the DNA is TGTGCCAGCAGCTTAGTTCGCAGGACGGAAAATGGCTACACCTTC.

V and J are TRBV6-2 or TRBV6-3 and TRBJ1-2; D is possibly TRBD1 (6 bases). With 10 bases removed from V and 5 bases from J, the gap between germline ends came to 17 bases. Germline assignment: CDR1 MNHEY and CDR2 SVGEGT. This CDR3 contains 13 residues. CDR3 sequence: CATTDRKLYGYTF. The DNA of the CDR3 is TGTGCCACGACCGACAGGAAACTATATGGCTACACCTTC.